These T cell receptor beta chains were read from a single sample in a study of CD8+CD57+ T cells in acquired aplastic anemia. TCRdb used MiXCR to reprocess the reads, holding one entry per CDR3 protein. The sample has 250,000 to 350,000 distinct CDR3 sequences; about 50% are singletons. Specimen: sorted CD4+, CD8+, or CD8+CD57+ T cells (not recorded which) from PBMCs. The receptors stem from a human donor with aplastic anemia. CDR3s include the opening cysteine and the closing phenylalanine or tryptophan. Each record gives: clone size, V gene, D gene, J gene, CDR3 protein, CDR3 DNA. The D gene is left open where the match is weak. For some rows the clone size is stated as once, few or many, or as a class when expanded; others skip it.

abundance: .; v_gene: TRBV7-6; d_gene: .; j_gene: TRBJ2-7; CDR3aa: CASSPPWGDEQYF; CDR3nt: TGTGCCAGCTCACCACCATGGGGCGACGAGCAGTACTTC
abundance: .; v_gene: TRBV5-1; d_gene: .; j_gene: TRBJ2-4; CDR3aa: CASSPGEGNQYF; CDR3nt: TGCGCCAGCAGTCCAGGGGAGGGCAATCAGTACTTC
abundance: .; v_gene: TRBV5-6; d_gene: .; j_gene: TRBJ2-7; CDR3aa: CASSHTGPYEQYF; CDR3nt: TGTGCCAGCAGCCATACAGGGCCCTACGAGCAGTACTTC
abundance: few; v_gene: TRBV15; d_gene: TRBD1; j_gene: TRBJ1-5; CDR3aa: CATSKRGQEGFQPQHF; CDR3nt: TGTGCCACCAGCAAAAGAGGACAGGAAGGGTTTCAGCCCCAGCATTTT
abundance: many; v_gene: TRBV3-1; d_gene: TRBD2; j_gene: TRBJ2-5; CDR3aa: CASSPRSGSYQETQYF; CDR3nt: TGTGCCAGCAGCCCTCGAAGCGGGAGCTACCAAGAGACCCAGTACTTC
abundance: .; v_gene: TRBV15; d_gene: TRBD2; j_gene: TRBJ2-5; CDR3aa: CASSEAGRQLAGEETQYF; CDR3nt: TGTGCCAGCAGTGAAGCCGGCCGCCAGCTAGCGGGGGAAGAGACCCAGTACTTC
abundance: .; v_gene: TRBV7-2; d_gene: .; j_gene: TRBJ1-6; CDR3aa: CASSVTFDSPLHF; CDR3nt: TGTGCCAGCAGCGTTACCTTCGATTCACCCCTCCACTTT
abundance: few; v_gene: TRBV7-9; d_gene: TRBD1; j_gene: TRBJ2-5; CDR3aa: CASTTGLETQYF; CDR3nt: TGTGCCAGCACGACAGGGTTGGAGACCCAGTACTTC
abundance: many; v_gene: TRBV2; d_gene: .; j_gene: TRBJ1-5; CDR3aa: CASRRGIDSNQPQHF; CDR3nt: TGTGCCAGCAGGCGAGGAATTGATAGCAATCAGCCCCAGCATTTT
abundance: .; v_gene: TRBV25-1; d_gene: TRBD1; j_gene: TRBJ1-3; CDR3aa: CASSVGGAGNTIYF; CDR3nt: TGTGCCAGCAGTGTAGGGGGCGCTGGAAACACCATATATTTT
abundance: few; v_gene: TRBV19; d_gene: .; j_gene: TRBJ2-5; CDR3aa: CASSMGWETQYF; CDR3nt: TGTGCCAGTAGTATGGGTTGGGAGACCCAGTACTTC
abundance: .; v_gene: TRBV11-2; d_gene: .; j_gene: TRBJ2-1; CDR3aa: CASSLEATDEQFF; CDR3nt: TGTGCCAGCAGCTTAGAGGCGACTGATGAGCAGTTCTTC
abundance: .; v_gene: TRBV7-8; d_gene: TRBD1; j_gene: TRBJ2-7; CDR3aa: CASRGRDRAYEQYF; CDR3nt: TGTGCCAGCAGGGGCCGGGACAGGGCCTACGAGCAGTACTTC